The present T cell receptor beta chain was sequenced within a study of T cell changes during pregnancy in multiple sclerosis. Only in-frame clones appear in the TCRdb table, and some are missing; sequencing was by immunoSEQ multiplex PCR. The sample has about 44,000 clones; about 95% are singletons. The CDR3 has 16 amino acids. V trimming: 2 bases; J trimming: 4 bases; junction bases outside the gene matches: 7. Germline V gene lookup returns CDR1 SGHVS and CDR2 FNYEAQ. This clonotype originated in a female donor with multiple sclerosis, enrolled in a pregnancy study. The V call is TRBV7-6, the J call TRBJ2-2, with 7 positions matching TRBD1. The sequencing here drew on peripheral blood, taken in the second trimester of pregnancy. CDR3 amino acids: CASSLRQGIGTGELFF. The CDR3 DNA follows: TGTGCCAGCAGCTTAAGACAGGGAATAGGCACCGGGGAGCTGTTTTTT.